This entry is about one T cell receptor (beta chain). Germline values: CDR1 LNHDA, CDR2 SQIVND (reference sequence). Trimming shortened V by 3 bases and J by 0 bases, and 12 bases separated the two germline ends. The CDR3 consists of 16 residues. Per the authors' pipeline: Nucleated cell number was recorded as an estimate derived from reference gene primer amplification. Generated by immunoSEQ multiplex PCR, the TCRdb table keeps only in-frame clones and is missing some. V, J and clone size are taken as reported in that table, and D and trimming were inferred from the DNA itself. This table has approximately 200,000 clones, around 85% appearing once. The data were taken from a study of blood T cell repertoires in COVID-19. On the study more broadly: Samples representing acute and convalescent COVID-19 were sourced from the United States, Italy and Spain. From T cells, B-cell-depleted T cells, or PBMCs came the material, which was cDNA or gDNA.

Sequencing was performed on peripheral blood. This rearrangement joins TRBV19 to TRBJ1-5, with a possible D match to TRBD1 (6 bases). The receptor's source is a man between 65 and 85 years old with active or convalescent COVID-19. As DNA, the CDR3 is TGTGCCAGTAGTATTGGTGGGGACATTAGCAATCAGCCCCAGCATTTT. Amino acid sequence: CASSIGGDISNQPQHF.